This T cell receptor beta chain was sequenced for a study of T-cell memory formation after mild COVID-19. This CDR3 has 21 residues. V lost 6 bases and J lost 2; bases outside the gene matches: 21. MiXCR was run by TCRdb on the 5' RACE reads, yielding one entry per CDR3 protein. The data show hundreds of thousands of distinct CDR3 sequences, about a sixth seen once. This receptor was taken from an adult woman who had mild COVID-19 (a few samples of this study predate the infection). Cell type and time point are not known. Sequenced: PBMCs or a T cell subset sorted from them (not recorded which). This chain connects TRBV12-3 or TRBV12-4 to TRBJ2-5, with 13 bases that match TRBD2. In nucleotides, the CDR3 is TGTGCCAGCAGCCACAATGGAGCCGGGACTAGCGGGAACATCGGGCAAGAGACCCAGTACTTC. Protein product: CASSHNGAGTSGNIGQETQYF.